These T cell receptor beta chains were read from a single sample in a study of T-cell reconstitution after alpha-beta-depleted transplantation in children. Each CDR3 protein is one row after TCRdb ran MiXCR on the PCR reads. Of a few hundred thousand distinct CDR3 sequences listed, 43% are singletons. The sequencing here drew on PBMCs, taken before TCRalphabeta/CD19-depleted stem cell transplant. The receptors stem from a girl aged 2 to 10 with aplastic anemia, due to receive a stem cell transplant. Each CDR3 is given with its conserved first and last residue. The D gene is left open where the match is weak. Rows give clone size only sometimes, using once, few, many, or a class for an expanded clone.

>TRBJ2-1|TRBD1|few|TRBV19
CASSPSDRISYNEQFF
TGTGCCAGTAGCCCCTCGGACAGGATCTCCTACAATGAGCAGTTCTTC
>TRBJ2-7|TRBD1|few|TRBV7-9
CASSARDRVGLVHEQYF
TGTGCCAGCAGCGCCCGGGACAGGGTTGGTTTAGTCCACGAGCAGTACTTC
>TRBJ1-2|-|-|TRBV20-1
CSARGALGGEGYTF
TGCAGTGCTAGAGGGGCGTTGGGAGGGGAAGGCTACACCTTC
>TRBJ2-3|TRBD2|-|TRBV12-3/TRBV12-4
CASSPPTSGEADTQYF
TGTGCCAGCAGTCCTCCAACTAGCGGGGAAGCGGATACGCAGTATTTT
>TRBJ2-1|-|many|TRBV20-1
CSARGLQQSYNEQFF
TGCAGTGCTAGAGGTCTGCAGCAGTCCTACAATGAGCAGTTCTTC
>TRBJ2-1|-|-|TRBV4-1
CASSQSTGIEQFF
TGCGCCAGCAGCCAATCTACCGGGATTGAGCAGTTCTTC
>TRBJ2-7|-|many|TRBV6-2/TRBV6-3
CASRPDTGAEYEQYF
TGTGCCAGCAGACCCGACACGGGGGCGGAATACGAGCAGTACTTC
>TRBJ2-3|-|many|TRBV5-1
CASSLFGADTQYF
TGCGCCAGCAGCTTGTTCGGGGCAGATACGCAGTATTTT
>TRBJ1-5|-|-|TRBV2
CASSEARTLQPQHF
TGTGCCAGCAGTGAAGCGAGGACACTCCAGCCCCAGCATTTT
>TRBJ2-4|-|many|TRBV7-2
CASSFSGGLAKNIQYF
TGTGCCAGCAGCTTTAGCGGAGGCTTAGCCAAAAACATTCAGTACTTC
>TRBJ2-3|TRBD1|-|TRBV6-2/TRBV6-3
CASSYEAGGPSTDTQYF
TGTGCCAGCAGTTACGAGGCAGGGGGCCCCTCCACAGATACGCAGTATTTT
>TRBJ2-6|-|few|TRBV5-5
CASSLGLYPSGANVLTF
TGTGCCAGCAGTCTAGGACTGTACCCCTCTGGGGCCAACGTCCTGACTTTC
>TRBJ2-4|TRBD1|-|TRBV10-2
CASSGQGRNIQYF
TGCGCCAGCAGTGGACAGGGAAGAAACATTCAGTACTTC
>TRBJ2-1|TRBD2|-|TRBV20-1
CSARDPGGGRYNEQFF
TGCAGTGCTAGAGATCCGGGGGGGGGAAGGTACAATGAGCAGTTCTTC
>TRBJ1-5|TRBD1|-|TRBV5-1
CASAKETGLQPQHF
TGCGCCAGCGCCAAAGAGACAGGGCTTCAGCCCCAGCATTTT
>TRBJ2-7|-|few|TRBV15
CATSNGYGSIYEQYF
TGTGCCACCAGCAACGGGTATGGGTCTATCTACGAGCAGTACTTC
>TRBJ1-5|TRBD1|-|TRBV28
CASGIQGPTSNQPQHF
TGTGCCAGCGGAATACAGGGGCCGACTAGCAATCAGCCCCAGCATTTT
>TRBJ2-5|TRBD2|-|TRBV15
CATSRDPAGGSQETQYF
TGTGCCACCAGCAGAGATCCAGCGGGAGGTTCCCAAGAGACCCAGTACTTC